Each of the 11 T cell receptor beta chains below was sequenced from the same sample in a study of cytomegalovirus exposure and HLA in healthy donors. Clones were read by immunoSEQ multiplex PCR, and TCRdb kept only the in-frame ones, dropping some. The sample lists more than 95,000 clones; about 91% were seen once. The specimen sequenced was PBMCs. The receptors here all came from a man between 18 and 29 years old in good health and CMV-seronegative.

This chain uses TRBV29-1 with TRBJ2-3; perhaps TRBD2 as D (5 bases). The CDR3 totals 13 residues. Trimming cost V 4 bases and J 0 bases, with 8 bases left between them. Germline CDR1 reads SQVTM; CDR2 reads ANQGSEA. CDR3 sequence (DNA): TGCAGCGTTGGGAGGACTAGCACAGATACGCAGTATTTT. Its protein is CSVGRTSTDTQYF.

The chain combines TRBV6-7 with TRBJ2-1, with 8 positions matching TRBD1. TRBV6-7 is designated an ORF whose function remains uncertain. Trimming removed 2 bases from V and 4 bases from J; junction bases left unmatched: 10. The CDR3 has 17 amino acids. Here the CDR3 reads CASSYLIRDRLYNEQFF. The CDR3 DNA reads as TGTGCCAGCAGTTACCTGATCCGGGACAGGCTGTACAATGAGCAGTTCTTC.

This clone appeared once. The chain uses TRBV11-2 and TRBJ2-7; 8 bases fit TRBD1. The V and J ends lost 1 base and 6 bases, in that order; junction bases with no gene match: 8. This CDR3 has 15 residues. The germline V gene has CDR1 SGHAT and CDR2 FQNNGV. CDR3 DNA sequence: TGTGCCAGCAGCTTAGTGCAGGGGGCTCTAGGCGAGCAGTACTTC. Its translation is CASSLVQGALGEQYF.

This chain uses TRBV11-2 with TRBJ2-7, with a weak D call TRBD2 (6 bases). V lost 2 bases to trimming and J lost 9 bases, with 14 bases between them. Germline assignment: CDR1 SGHAT and CDR2 FQNNGV. The CDR3 length is 13 residues. The CDR3, as DNA: TGTGCCAGCAGCTTACGGAAGGAGGGCGTGCAGTACTTC. It codes for CASSLRKEGVQYF. Together with reference TRBV11-2 and TRBJ2-7, the CDR3 gives the full variable domain: EAGVAQSPRYKIIEKRQSVAFWCNPISGHATLYWYQQILGQGPKLLIQFQNNGVVDDSQLPKDRFSAERLKGVDSTLKIQPAKLEDSAVYLCASSLRKEGVQYFGPGTRLTVT.

V usage is TRBV7-2 and J usage is TRBJ1-5; no reliable D call. The CDR3 length is 14 residues. CDR1 and CDR2 (germline): SGHTA, FQGNSA. V lost 5 bases and J 5 bases, leaving 13 bases between the germline ends. The CDR3 nucleotides are TGTGCCAGCAGCCGAACGGGGATCCATCAGCCCCAGCATTTT. Amino acids: CASSRTGIHQPQHF.

This chain links TRBV10-3 with TRBJ2-7; 10 nucleotides agree with TRBD1. The germline V gene has CDR1 ENHRY and CDR2 SYGVKD. This CDR3 has 14 amino acids. V was clipped by 6 bases and J by 3 bases; unmatched bases: 5. The CDR3 protein is CAISGTGDVYEQYF. CDR3 DNA sequence: TGTGCCATCAGCGGGACAGGGGACGTCTACGAGCAGTACTTC.

This clone was seen only once. This sequence joins TRBV4-1 and TRBJ1-5, with D possibly matching TRBD1 (5 bases). The CDR3 contains 13 residues. Trimming shortened V by 2 bases and J by 4 bases, and 6 bases separated the two germline ends. In germline, CDR1 is MGHRA, CDR2 YSYEKL. DNA of the CDR3: TGCGCCAGCAGCCAATACAGGAATCAGCCCCAGCATTTT. It specifies CASSQYRNQPQHF.

The chain has TRBV14 and TRBJ2-2; TRBD1 aligns across 7 bases. Trimming took 4 bases from V and 5 from J; bases not matched to a gene: 7. Germline-derived CDR1 and CDR2 are SGHDN and FVKESK. The CDR3 consists of 15 residues. The CDR3 loop reads CASSRWTGSTGELFF. In DNA form, the CDR3 reads TGTGCCAGCAGCCGTTGGACAGGTTCTACCGGGGAGCTGTTTTTT.

This clone was counted a single time. This chain connects TRBV5-1 to TRBJ2-7; tentatively, D is TRBD1 (6 bases). The germline gives CDR1 SGHRS, CDR2 YFSETQ. Between the trimmed V and J ends, which lost 4 bases and 2 bases, there was a span of 16 bases. CDR3 length: 15 amino acids. The CDR3 reads CASSQSGGRPYEQYF. The CDR3 DNA sequence: TGCGCCAGCAGCCAAAGTGGGGGCCGACCCTACGAGCAGTACTTC.

The V gene is TRBV11-3, the J gene TRBJ2-3; a possible D gene is TRBD2 (6 bases). The V gene's germline CDR1 is SGHNT and CDR2 YENEEA. This CDR3 has 16 residues. Trimming cost V 6 bases and J 4 bases, with 20 bases left between them. In DNA, the CDR3 is TGTGCCAGCAGATCCTCGGAGGGCTCTTTCCCAGATACGCAGTATTTT. Amino acids: CASRSSEGSFPDTQYF.

This chain connects TRBV19 to TRBJ1-5, with D unclear. V was shortened by 5 bases and J by 5 bases, with 10 bases between the two germline ends. The CDR3 consists of 13 residues. Germline V gene lookup returns CDR1 LNHDA and CDR2 SQIVND (reference sequence). DNA for the CDR3: TGTGCCAGTAGTGATACCAGATATCAGCCCCAGCATTTT. It translates to CASSDTRYQPQHF.